This note documents a single T cell receptor (beta chain) sequence. This clonotype was seen a few times. No cognate antigen has been identified for it. The junction departs from germline at one end; a sequencing error may be responsible. These data are taken from a study of blood T cells in healthy people across ages (dated by TCRdb to about 2015). Context from the whole study: In model experiments, template switching captured about one uniquely barcoded TCR beta cDNA molecule for every two T cells. The donors were split into four age groups: young (average about 16 years), middle-aged (39), aged (62) and long-lived (approximately 80). Using deep sequencing normalized with unique cDNA molecular identifiers, the study measured how TCR beta repertoire diversity changes with age. Using the same blood draw, the study looked at two additional independent replicas of 1 million unique cDNA reads for two donors, one aged 18 to 29 and the other aged 80 or older. Overall study outcomes, separate from this receptor: As age increased, observed TCR beta diversity per million T cells dropped in a roughly linear way, and a significant reduction was already evident by age 40. There was a strong correlation between observed TCR beta diversity and the percentage of naive T cells measured by flow cytometry. Because the CMV infection status of the donors was unknown, age-related changes in expanded clonotypes may potentially have been confounded. Compared with the aged group, the long-lived group had more naive CD4+ T cells, fewer expanded clones and increased TCR diversity, suggesting age selection. Because profiling used bulk unsorted PBMCs, naive and antigen-experienced compartments could not be compared conclusively. Estimates of total diversity based on one million sequenced T cells were considered lower bounds and underestimates.

The donors were around 39 Caucasian individuals from Russia, aged roughly 6 to 100 years, who were systemically healthy. About 10 milliliters of peripheral blood were drawn from each donor into EDTA-treated Vacutainer tubes. Ficoll-Paque density-gradient centrifugation was used to isolate PBMCs, with at least 7 million obtained per sample. Trizol reagent was used to extract total RNA from PBMCs, with at least 5.5 micrograms per sample. For every donor, flow cytometry on a PBMC aliquot measured the percentage of naive CD45RAhigh/CD27high T cells. The CDR3, cysteine through phenylalanine, is 12 amino acids long. The DNA shown is the 36-base CDR3, in frame from base 1. Taken from the germline V gene (reference sequence), the CDR1 and CDR2 loops are LGHDT and YNNKEL. The protocol used for the library was 5' RACE. Sequencing relied on an Illumina HiSeq 2500. A second PCR of about 6 to 11 cycles was performed with a sample-barcoded 5' primer and a J-beta primer mix. Each TCR beta cDNA molecule received a unique molecular identifier from a template-switch 5' adaptor carrying 12 random nucleotides. Each sample yielded at least 2.5 million CDR3-containing paired-end reads. First-strand cDNA synthesis was performed from all RNA using the Mint cDNA synthesis kit, with priming by a TRBC-specific oligonucleotide. Following uracil-DNA glycosylase treatment, a first 18-cycle PCR with universal primers M1SS and BC2_uni_R was performed on all cDNA. Turning to the authors' computational methods: Normalization of each sample was performed by random selection of 1 million high-quality reads, each carrying a distinct molecular identifier. Reads with shared molecular identifiers were discarded instead of being binned into consensus sequences. MiTCR, run with a Q25 quality threshold and the strictest error-elimination algorithm, handled CDR3 identification, clonotype clustering and error correction. A nonparametric unseen species model using Euler transformation provided a lower-bound estimate of total TCR beta diversity. TCRdb took the public reads, trimmed them with fastp at Q25, ran MiXCR for clone calling and kept in-frame beta chains. Under each unique CDR3 protein, matching rows form one entry showing the most common genes and DNA. TCRdb assigned the V and J calls; the authors' analysis was not used. This sample gives about 780,000 distinct CDR3 sequences in total; about 26% of them show up just once. Of the sample, about 2.9% falls within the top ten clones.

The same data also contributed to another study, on T cells of mothers and their children. The second paper states: Nine systemically healthy Caucasian individuals, comprising three mothers and their six children, were included as donors. cDNA synthesis consumed the entire amount of extracted RNA, loaded at approximately 1.6 ug RNA in each 15 ul reaction. Sample barcodes and 2-4 random nucleotides were added via the M1S primer in the second PCR. Over 10 million TCR beta CDR3 reads came from each mother, compared with a few million reads from each child. Thymic selection similarly shapes TCR recombination output in related and unrelated pairs, with minor effect from inherited differences. Normalized repertoire overlap was always slightly but never significantly higher in related than unrelated mother-child pairs. With a sensitivity of about 100 clones per million clonotypes, no persistent microchimeric T cell clones were detected. To look for features that set related mother-child pairs apart from unrelated individuals, the researchers ran deep NGS to compare the TCR beta repertoires of mothers and children. On average, the children were approximately 12 +/- 4 years old, while the mothers were about 40 +/- 4 years old. After adapter ligation with NEBNext reagents, the libraries were sequenced on Illumina HiSeq 2000 with 100+100 nt paired-end reads. To prevent cross-contamination, the mother and child libraries were prepared one month apart and sequenced in separate runs. For each donor, between roughly 500,000 and 2,100,000 distinct TCR beta clonotypes were identified. Naive TCR beta clonotypes were estimated from low-frequency clonotypes matched to each donor's FACS-determined naive share, without sorting.

This receptor chain uses TRBV3-1 and TRBJ2-1; 7 central nucleotides agree with TRBD2. The receptor comes from a boy between 10 and 17 years old in good health. The specimen was blood. In nucleotides, the sequence is TGTGCCAGCAGCCAAGATCGCGGGGGATGGCTCTTC. This translates into CASSQDRGGWLF.